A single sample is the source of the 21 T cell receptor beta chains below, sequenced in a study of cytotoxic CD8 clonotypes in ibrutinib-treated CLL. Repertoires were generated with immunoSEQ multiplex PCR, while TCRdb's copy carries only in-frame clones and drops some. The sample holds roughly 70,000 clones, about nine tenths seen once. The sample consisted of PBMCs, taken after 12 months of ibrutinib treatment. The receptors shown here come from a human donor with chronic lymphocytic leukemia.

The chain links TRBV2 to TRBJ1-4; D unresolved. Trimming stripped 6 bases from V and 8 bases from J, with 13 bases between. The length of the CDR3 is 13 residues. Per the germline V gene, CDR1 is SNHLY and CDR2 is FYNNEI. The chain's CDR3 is CASRMDAKEKLFF. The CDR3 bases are TGTGCCAGCAGGATGGATGCGAAGGAAAAACTGTTTTTT.

In DNA, the CDR3 is TGTGCCAGCAGTTACTCGTTAGCTCCAGGCTACACCTTC. Encoded protein: CASSYSLAPGYTF. The chain has TRBV6-6 and TRBJ1-2, with D unresolved. V shed 0 bases and J shed 8 bases, with 10 bases lying between them. Germline lookup yields CDR1 MNHNY and CDR2 SVGAGI (reference sequence). The CDR3 extends over 13 amino acids.

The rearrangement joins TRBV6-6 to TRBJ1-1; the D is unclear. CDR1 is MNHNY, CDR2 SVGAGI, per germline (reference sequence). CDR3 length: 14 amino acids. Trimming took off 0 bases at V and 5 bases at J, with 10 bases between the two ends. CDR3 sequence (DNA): TGTGCCAGCAGTTACTCGAGGCGGGTAACTGAAGCTTTCTTT. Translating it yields CASSYSRRVTEAFF.

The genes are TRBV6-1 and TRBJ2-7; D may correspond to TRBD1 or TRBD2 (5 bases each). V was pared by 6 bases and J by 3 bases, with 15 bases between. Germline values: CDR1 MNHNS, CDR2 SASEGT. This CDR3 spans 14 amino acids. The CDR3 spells CASRRERGFYEQYF. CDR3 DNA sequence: TGTGCCAGCAGGAGGGAAAGGGGATTCTACGAGCAGTACTTC.

DNA of the CDR3: TGTGCCAGCAGCGATAGACTAGCGGGCCAGAATGAGCAGTTCTTC. It translates to CASSDRLAGQNEQFF. The chain joins TRBV5-5 to TRBJ2-1; 10 nucleotides match TRBD2. V was clipped by 4 bases and J by 7 bases; unmatched bases: 8. Germline CDR1 is SGHKS and CDR2 is YYEKEE (reference sequence). The CDR3 contains 15 residues.

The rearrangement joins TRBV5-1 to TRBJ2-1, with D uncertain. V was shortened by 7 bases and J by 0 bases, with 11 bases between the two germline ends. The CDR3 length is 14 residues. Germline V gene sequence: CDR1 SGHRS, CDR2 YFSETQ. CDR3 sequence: CASGAMSSYNEQFF. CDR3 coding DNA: TGCGCCAGCGGCGCTATGAGCTCCTACAATGAGCAGTTCTTC.

The CDR3 nucleotides read TGTGCCAGCACCCCGGGGGCAGATGGCACCGGGGAGCTGTTTTTT. Translation: CASTPGADGTGELFF. V gene TRBV6-5 combines with J gene TRBJ2-2; the D gene could be TRBD1 or TRBD2 (6 bases each). With 7 bases removed from V and 4 bases from J, the gap between germline ends came to 16 bases. CDR3 length equals 15 residues. CDR1 MNHEY and CDR2 SVGAGI come from the germline V gene.

The CDR3 spells CASSWGQGAYEQYF. The DNA of the CDR3 is TGTGCCAGCAGCTGGGGACAGGGGGCTTACGAGCAGTACTTC. The chain links TRBV5-6 to TRBJ2-7; 12 bases match TRBD1. The CDR3 length is 14 residues. Germline V gene lookup returns CDR1 SGHDT and CDR2 YYEEEE. V lost 3 bases, J lost 4 bases, and 2 bases stayed unmatched.

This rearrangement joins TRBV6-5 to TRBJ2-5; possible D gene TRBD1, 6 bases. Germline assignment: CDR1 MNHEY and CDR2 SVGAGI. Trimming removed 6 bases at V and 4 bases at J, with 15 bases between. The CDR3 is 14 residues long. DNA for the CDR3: TGTGCCAGCAGCCTACTACAGGGCGGAGAGACCCAGTACTTC. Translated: CASSLLQGGETQYF.

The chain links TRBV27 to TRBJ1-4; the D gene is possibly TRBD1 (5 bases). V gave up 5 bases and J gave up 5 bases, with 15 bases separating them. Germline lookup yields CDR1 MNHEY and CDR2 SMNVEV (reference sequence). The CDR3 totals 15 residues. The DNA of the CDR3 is TGTGCCAGCAGTAGATACGGGGGTTCCAATGAAAAACTGTTTTTT. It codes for CASSRYGGSNEKLFF.

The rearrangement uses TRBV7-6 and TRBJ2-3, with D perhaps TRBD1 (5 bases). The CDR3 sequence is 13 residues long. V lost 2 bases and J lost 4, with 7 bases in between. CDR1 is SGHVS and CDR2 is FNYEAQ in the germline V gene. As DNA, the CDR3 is TGTGCCAGCAGCTTAAGGACACCAGATACGCAGTATTTT. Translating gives CASSLRTPDTQYF.

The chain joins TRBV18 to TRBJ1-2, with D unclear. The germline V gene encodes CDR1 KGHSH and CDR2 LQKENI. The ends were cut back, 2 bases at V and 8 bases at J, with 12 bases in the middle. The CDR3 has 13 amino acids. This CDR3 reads CASSPGEPNGYTF. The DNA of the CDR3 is TGTGCCAGCTCACCAGGGGAACCGAACGGCTACACCTTC. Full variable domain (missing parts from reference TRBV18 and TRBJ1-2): NAGVMQNPRHLVRRRGQEARLRCSPMKGHSHVYWYRQLPEEGLKFMVYLQKENIIDESGMPKERFSAEFPKEGPSILRIQQVVRGDSAAYFCASSPGEPNGYTFGSGTRLTVV.

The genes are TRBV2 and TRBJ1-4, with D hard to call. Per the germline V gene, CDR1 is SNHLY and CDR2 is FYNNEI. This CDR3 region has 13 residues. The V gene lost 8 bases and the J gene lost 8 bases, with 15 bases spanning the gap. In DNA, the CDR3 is TGTGCCAGCCTCGACACCGTCCGCGAAAAACTGTTTTTT. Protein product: CASLDTVREKLFF.

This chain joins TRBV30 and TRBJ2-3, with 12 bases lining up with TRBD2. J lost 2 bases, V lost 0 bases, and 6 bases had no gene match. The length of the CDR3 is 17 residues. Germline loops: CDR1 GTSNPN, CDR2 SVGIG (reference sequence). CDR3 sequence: CAWSVGLAGGLTDTQYF. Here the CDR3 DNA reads TGTGCCTGGAGTGTAGGCCTAGCGGGGGGGCTCACAGATACGCAGTATTTT.

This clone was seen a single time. In DNA, the CDR3 is TGTGCCAGCAGCAAGGGGGGAGGCCATCAGCCCCAGCATTTT. Its protein is CASSKGGGHQPQHF. This chain joins TRBV6-5 and TRBJ1-5; tentative D call: TRBD1 (6 bases). CDR1 is MNHEY and CDR2 is SVGAGI in the germline V gene. The CDR3 runs 14 residues. Trimming took off 6 bases at V and 5 bases at J, with 14 bases between the two ends.

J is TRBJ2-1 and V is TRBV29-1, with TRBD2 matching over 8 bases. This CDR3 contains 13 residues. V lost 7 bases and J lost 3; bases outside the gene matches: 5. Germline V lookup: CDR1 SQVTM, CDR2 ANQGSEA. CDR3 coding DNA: TGCAGCGCAGATAGCGGGAACTACAATGAGCAGTTCTTC. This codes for CSADSGNYNEQFF.

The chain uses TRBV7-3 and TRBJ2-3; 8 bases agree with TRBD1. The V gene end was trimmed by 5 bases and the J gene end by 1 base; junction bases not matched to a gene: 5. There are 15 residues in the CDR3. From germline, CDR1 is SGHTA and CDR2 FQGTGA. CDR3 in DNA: TGTGCCAGCAGCGCATTACAGGGGGGCACAGATACGCAGTATTTT. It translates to CASSALQGGTDTQYF.

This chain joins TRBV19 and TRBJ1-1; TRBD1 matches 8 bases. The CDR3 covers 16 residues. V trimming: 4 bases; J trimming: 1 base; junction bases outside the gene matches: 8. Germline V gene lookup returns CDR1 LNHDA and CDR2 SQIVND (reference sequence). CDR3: CASSTRTGQRNTEAFF. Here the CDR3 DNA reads TGTGCCAGTAGTACTCGGACAGGGCAAAGGAACACTGAAGCTTTCTTT.

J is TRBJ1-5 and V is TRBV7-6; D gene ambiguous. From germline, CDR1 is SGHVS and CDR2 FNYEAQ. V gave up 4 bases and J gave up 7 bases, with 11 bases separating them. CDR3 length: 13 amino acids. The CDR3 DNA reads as TGTGCCAGCAGCTCATTCCCCACCCAGCCCCAGCATTTT. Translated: CASSSFPTQPQHF.

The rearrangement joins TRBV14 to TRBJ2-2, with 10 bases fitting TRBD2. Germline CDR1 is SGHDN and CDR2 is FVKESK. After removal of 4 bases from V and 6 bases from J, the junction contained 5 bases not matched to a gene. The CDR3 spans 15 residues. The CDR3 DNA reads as TGTGCCAGCAGCCGCTCCGGGACTAGCGCCGGGGAGCTGTTTTTT. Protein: CASSRSGTSAGELFF.

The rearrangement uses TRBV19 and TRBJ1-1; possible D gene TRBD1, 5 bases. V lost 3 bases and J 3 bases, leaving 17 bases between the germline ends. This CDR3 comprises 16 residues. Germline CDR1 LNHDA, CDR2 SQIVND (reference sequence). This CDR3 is CASSIPLRRAHTEAFF. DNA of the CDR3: TGTGCCAGTAGTATCCCCCTCCGCAGGGCCCACACTGAAGCTTTCTTT.